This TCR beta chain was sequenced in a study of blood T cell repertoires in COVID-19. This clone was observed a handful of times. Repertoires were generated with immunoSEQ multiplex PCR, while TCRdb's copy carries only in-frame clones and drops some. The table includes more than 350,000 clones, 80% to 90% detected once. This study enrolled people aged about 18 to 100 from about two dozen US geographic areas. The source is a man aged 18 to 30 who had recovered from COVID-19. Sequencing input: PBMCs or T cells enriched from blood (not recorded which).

The CDR3 DNA reads TGTGCCAGCAGAACCCTAGCGGGAAACAATGAGCAGTTCTTC. Amino acid sequence: CASRTLAGNNEQFF. The chain links TRBV28 to TRBJ2-1; 9 bases agree with TRBD2. From germline, CDR1 is MDHEN and CDR2 SYDVKM. The CDR3 consists of 14 residues. J lost 5 bases, V lost 6 bases, and 5 bases had no gene match.